The 27 T cell receptor beta chains given below trace back to one sample, sequenced in a study of T cell repertoires in cytomegalovirus infection (dated by TCRdb to the late 2010s). TCRdb names Illumina HiSeq 1500 as the instrument used. TCRdb cleaned the public reads at Q25 with fastp, built clones with MiXCR and kept in-frame beta chains. Here each entry gathers all rows of one CDR3 protein and keeps the most common genes and DNA. The sample has roughly 150,000 distinct CDR3 sequences on record, 23% of them singletons. Jointly, the top ten make up roughly 9.7% of the sample. The sequenced sample consisted of PBMCs. These receptors were taken from a human donor in good health (CMV status not recorded). Some clones in this sample may be carry-over from other donors' samples.

This clonotype was detected only a few times. This rearrangement joins TRBV27 to TRBJ2-3; TRBD2 matches 10 bases. The CDR3 loop spans 17 amino acids. Germline-derived CDR1 and CDR2 are MNHEY and SMNVEV (reference sequence). V lost 5 bases, J lost 0 bases, and 8 bases stayed unmatched. The CDR3 reads CASSLKTSGFSTDTQYF. As DNA, the CDR3 is TGTGCCAGCAGTCTGAAGACTAGCGGGTTTAGCACAGATACGCAGTATTTT.

About this clonotype itself: This may be a read error: a much more frequent sequence differs by one nucleotide. The chain carries TRBV7-2 and TRBJ2-5; tentative D call: TRBD2 (6 bases). CDR3 size: 14 residues. Looked up from germline, CDR1 is SGHTA and CDR2 is FQGNSA. CDR3 amino acids: CASSWDFRRENQYF. CDR3 DNA sequence: TGTGCCAGCAGCTGGGACTTCCGAAGAGAGAACCAGTACTTC. Together with reference TRBV7-2 and TRBJ2-5, the CDR3 gives the full variable domain: GAGVSQSPSNKVTEKGKDVELRCDPISGHTALYWYRQSLGQGLEFLIYFQGNSAPDKSGLPSDRFSAERTGGSVSTLTIQRTQQEDSAVYLCASSWDFRRENQYFGPGTRLLVL.

Ten or more counts support this clonotype. The V call is TRBV7-2, the J call TRBJ2-3, with D possibly matching TRBD2 (5 bases). Looked up from germline, CDR1 is SGHTA and CDR2 is FQGNSA. Trimming left V 7 bases short and J 1 base short, with 9 bases between. CDR3 length equals 13 residues. DNA of the CDR3: TGTGCCAGCACTTACGGGGGCACAGATACGCAGTATTTT. Encoded protein: CASTYGGTDTQYF.

In its sample, this clonotype was seen a few times. The genes are TRBV28 and TRBJ1-1, with TRBD1 as a possible D gene (6 bases). The length of the CDR3 is 14 residues. Trimming stripped 7 bases from V and 4 bases from J, with 16 bases between. The V gene's germline CDR1 is MDHEN and CDR2 SYDVKM. CDR3 residues: CASMLQGRGTEAFF. The CDR3 nucleotides are TGTGCCAGCATGTTACAGGGAAGAGGCACTGAAGCTTTCTTT.

Notes on this clonotype: A read error may be the cause here, since a much bigger clone is one base away. V gene TRBV15 combines with J gene TRBJ2-6; TRBD1 matches 7 bases. CDR1 is LNHNV and CDR2 is YYDKDF in the germline V gene (reference sequence). The CDR3 consists of 19 residues. The CDR3 spells CATSRDYGTASSGTNVLTF. The DNA for the CDR3 is TGTGCCACCAGCAGAGATTATGGGACAGCGAGCTCTGGGACCAACGTCCTGACTTTC.

This clonotype was counted only a few times. CDR3 DNA: TGTGCCAGCAGCCCCCGGGGGGAGGGGGCAGATACGCAGTATTTT. Translation: CASSPRGEGADTQYF. The V gene is TRBV6-1, the J gene TRBJ2-3, with TRBD2 as a possible D gene (7 bases). Germline V CDR1 and CDR2: MNHNS, SASEGT. V shed 6 bases and J shed 4 bases, with 17 bases lying between them. The CDR3 extends over 15 amino acids.

This clonotype was found many times. The chain recombines TRBV12-3 or TRBV12-4 with TRBJ2-5; D perhaps matches TRBD2 (6 bases). V was pared by 6 bases and J by 1 base, with 9 bases between. The length of the CDR3 is 13 residues. CDR3 residues: CASRRGSQETQYF. The CDR3 bases are TGTGCCAGCAGGCGGGGCAGCCAAGAGACCCAGTACTTC.

In this sample, this clonotype turned up many times. The chain links TRBV5-5 to TRBJ2-3; 12 positions match TRBD2. Trimming removed 3 bases from V and 0 bases from J; junction bases left unmatched: 11. The CDR3 loop spans 19 amino acids. CDR1 is SGHKS, CDR2 YYEKEE, per germline (reference sequence). DNA of the CDR3: TGTGCCAGCAGCTCCAGACTAGCGGGAGCGACCTCTAGCACAGATACGCAGTATTTT. This encodes CASSSRLAGATSSTDTQYF.

The V gene is TRBV6-8, the J gene TRBJ2-1; no clear D gene. Germline V gives CDR1 MNHGY, CDR2 SAAAGT. V was trimmed by 6 bases and J by 0 bases, leaving 27 bases between them. This CDR3 contains 20 residues. The chain's CDR3 is CASSPPHSQAPISSYNEQFF. For the CDR3, the DNA is TGTGCCAGCAGCCCCCCCCATTCCCAGGCTCCAATCAGCTCCTACAATGAGCAGTTCTTC.

The V gene is TRBV28, the J gene TRBJ2-5; D may match TRBD1 or TRBD2 (5 bases each). CDR3 length: 15 amino acids. V gave up 2 bases and J gave up 2 bases, with 12 bases separating them. Looked up from germline, CDR1 is MDHEN and CDR2 is SYDVKM. Written as DNA, the CDR3 is TGTGCCAGCAGTTTAGGTGGGGGTGGGCAAGAGACCCAGTACTTC. It yields the protein CASSLGGGGQETQYF.

This clonotype has only a few counts. V gene TRBV7-3 combines with J gene TRBJ1-6, with a weak D call TRBD1 (5 bases). Per germline, CDR1 SGHTA and CDR2 FQGTGA. Trimming pared 0 bases from V and 9 bases from J, leaving 9 bases between. The CDR3 consists of 14 residues. CDR3 residues: CASSLTSGSSPLHF. CDR3 in DNA: TGTGCCAGCAGCTTAACCTCAGGGTCTTCACCCCTCCACTTT. Full variable domain (missing parts from reference TRBV7-3 and TRBJ1-6): GAGVSQTPSNKVTEKGKYVELRCDPISGHTALYWYRQSLGQGPEFLIYFQGTGAADDSGLPNDRFFAVRPEGSVSTLKIQRTERGDSAVYLCASSLTSGSSPLHFGNGTRLTVT.

The chain couples TRBV29-1 to TRBJ1-1; TRBD1 agrees at 9 bases. V lost 5 bases to trimming and J lost 1 base; unmatched junction nucleotides: 5. CDR3 length equals 14 residues. Per the germline V gene, CDR1 is SQVTM and CDR2 is ANQGSEA. CDR3 DNA sequence: TGCAGCGTTAGGGACAGGGCCAAGAACACTGAAGCTTTCTTT. This encodes CSVRDRAKNTEAFF.

This clonotype came up a few times. The chain has TRBV28 and TRBJ1-2, with unresolved D. This CDR3 comprises 15 residues. CDR1 and CDR2 from the germline V gene are MDHEN and SYDVKM. V lost 3 bases, J lost 2 bases, and 13 bases lay in between. CDR3 sequence: CASSFQLSANYGYTF. The CDR3 nucleotides read TGTGCCAGCAGTTTCCAACTGTCAGCCAACTATGGCTACACCTTC.

The chain has TRBV14 and TRBJ2-3; D is tentatively TRBD1 or TRBD2 (5 bases each). The CDR3 sequence is 15 residues long. The ends were cut back, 1 base at V and 8 bases at J, with 16 bases in the middle. Germline CDR1 is SGHDN and CDR2 is FVKESK. The CDR3: CASSQVGRVRATQYF. In nucleotides, the CDR3 is TGTGCCAGCAGCCAAGTAGGCAGGGTGAGGGCTACGCAGTATTTT.

Notes on this clonotype: One end of the junction varies from germline; a read error may be responsible. The chain links TRBV13 to TRBJ2-5, with unresolved D. The CDR3 runs to 16 residues. Germline V gene lookup returns CDR1 PRHDT and CDR2 FYEKMQ (reference sequence). CDR3 nucleotide sequence: TGCGCCAGCAGCTTGGGCACGGAGCGTACCTTGGGGACCCAGTACTTC. It encodes CASSLGTERTLGTQYF.

This clonotype was found a few times. The chain is built from TRBV7-9 and TRBJ2-7; 8 bases fit TRBD1. V shed 1 base and J 4 bases; nucleotides not matched to a gene: 3. The CDR3 is 14 residues long. The germline V gene encodes CDR1 SEHNR and CDR2 FQNEAQ (reference sequence). DNA for the CDR3: TGTGCCAGCAGCTTAGACCACAGGGGGTACGAGCAGTACTTC. As protein: CASSLDHRGYEQYF.

The chain joins TRBV29-1 to TRBJ2-1; either TRBD1 or TRBD2 may supply D (6 bases each). The germline gives CDR1 SQVTM, CDR2 ANQGSEA. The CDR3 sequence is 13 residues long. V dropped 4 bases and J dropped 8 bases, with 15 bases sitting between them. The CDR3 DNA reads TGCAGCGTTGGACTAGGGGGTACCGATGAGCAGTTCTTC. Amino acids: CSVGLGGTDEQFF.

The chain joins TRBV7-8 to TRBJ2-3, with 8 positions matching TRBD2. From germline, CDR1 is SGHVS and CDR2 FQNEAQ. J lost 2 bases, V lost 7 bases, and 2 bases had no gene match. The CDR3 spans 13 residues. CDR3 coding DNA: TGTGCCAGCACGGGGGGGCTCACAGATACGCAGTATTTT. Translation: CASTGGLTDTQYF.

The gene calls are TRBV7-6 and TRBJ2-5; D is unresolved. Germline V gene data show CDR1 as SGHVS and CDR2 as FNYEAQ. The CDR3 has 10 amino acids. Trimming took 4 bases from V and 4 from J, leaving 1 base between them. For the CDR3, the DNA is TGTGCCAGCAGCTCAGAGACCCAGTACTTC. Its translation: CASSSETQYF.

The rearrangement uses TRBV20-1 and TRBJ2-2; D may be TRBD1 (6 bases). The germline V gene encodes CDR1 DFQATT and CDR2 SNEGSKA (reference sequence). The CDR3 spans 13 residues. V was pared by 6 bases and J by 0 bases, with 8 bases between. This CDR3 is CSAGTPNTGELFF. DNA of the CDR3: TGCAGTGCGGGGACACCGAACACCGGGGAGCTGTTTTTT.

The chain links TRBV12-3 or TRBV12-4 to TRBJ2-2; 9 nucleotides align to TRBD1. This CDR3 region has 14 residues. Germline trimming cut 3 bases from V and 7 bases from J; bases unmatched to any gene: 3. The CDR3 loop reads CASSLGQGVGELFF. The CDR3 DNA reads TGTGCCAGCAGTTTGGGACAGGGAGTCGGGGAGCTGTTTTTT.

This clonotype was counted many times. The chain uses TRBV28 and TRBJ1-1, with D unclear. This CDR3 has 13 amino acids. Germline assignment: CDR1 MDHEN and CDR2 SYDVKM. Trimming removed 1 base from V and 1 base from J, with 4 bases in between. CDR3 loop: CASSLLGNTEAFF. CDR3 in DNA: TGTGCCAGCAGTTTATTGGGGAACACTGAAGCTTTCTTT.

About this clonotype itself: Compared with germline, one end of the junction differs, possibly owing to a read error. The rearrangement joins TRBV7-2 to TRBJ2-7; D is perhaps TRBD1 or TRBD2 (6 bases each). The CDR3 contains 15 residues. Germline V gene data show CDR1 as SGHTA and CDR2 as FQGNSA. CDR3 DNA: TGTGCCAGCACCTTAAGCAGGGGAGGTCGGAACGAGCAGTACTTC. Translated: CASTLSRGGRNEQYF.

The chain couples TRBV7-8 to TRBJ2-1; D ambiguous. Germline V CDR1 and CDR2: SGHVS, FQNEAQ. CDR3 size: 12 residues. V shed 0 bases and J shed 8 bases, with 5 bases lying between them. The CDR3 reads CASSLASDEQFF. CDR3 coding DNA: TGTGCCAGCAGCTTAGCGTCGGATGAGCAGTTCTTC.

This clonotype was observed a handful of times. The chain links TRBV6-1 to TRBJ2-2, with 12 positions matching TRBD2. The junction had 7 bases not matched to a gene; V was cut back by 5 bases and J by 6 bases. This CDR3 is 16 amino acids long. CDR1 MNHNS and CDR2 SASEGT come from the germline V gene. CDR3 sequence: CASSKTSGSGPGELFF. DNA of the CDR3: TGTGCCAGCAGTAAGACTAGCGGGAGTGGACCCGGGGAGCTGTTTTTT.

This clonotype showed up many times. CDR3 nucleotides: TGTGCCAGCAGCCCATCCAGACTAGCGGCATACAATGAGCAGTTCTTC. Its protein product is CASSPSRLAAYNEQFF. The rearrangement links TRBV7-3 to TRBJ2-1, with TRBD2 matching over 9 bases. This CDR3 spans 16 amino acids. Trimming removed 5 bases from V and 4 bases from J; junction bases left unmatched: 9. Germline V gene sequence: CDR1 SGHTA, CDR2 FQGTGA. Full variable domain (outside the CDR3, taken from reference TRBV7-3 and TRBJ2-1): GAGVSQTPSNKVTEKGKYVELRCDPISGHTALYWYRQSLGQGPEFLIYFQGTGAADDSGLPNDRFFAVRPEGSVSTLKIQRTERGDSAVYLCASSPSRLAAYNEQFFGPGTRLTVL.

This chain joins TRBV28 and TRBJ1-2; D is unresolved. Trimming cost V 3 bases and J 4 bases, with 9 bases left between them. The CDR3 has 13 residues. The germline CDR1 and CDR2 sequences are MDHEN and SYDVKM. CDR3: CASSFSQSYGYTF. DNA for the CDR3: TGTGCCAGCAGTTTTAGTCAGTCCTATGGCTACACCTTC.